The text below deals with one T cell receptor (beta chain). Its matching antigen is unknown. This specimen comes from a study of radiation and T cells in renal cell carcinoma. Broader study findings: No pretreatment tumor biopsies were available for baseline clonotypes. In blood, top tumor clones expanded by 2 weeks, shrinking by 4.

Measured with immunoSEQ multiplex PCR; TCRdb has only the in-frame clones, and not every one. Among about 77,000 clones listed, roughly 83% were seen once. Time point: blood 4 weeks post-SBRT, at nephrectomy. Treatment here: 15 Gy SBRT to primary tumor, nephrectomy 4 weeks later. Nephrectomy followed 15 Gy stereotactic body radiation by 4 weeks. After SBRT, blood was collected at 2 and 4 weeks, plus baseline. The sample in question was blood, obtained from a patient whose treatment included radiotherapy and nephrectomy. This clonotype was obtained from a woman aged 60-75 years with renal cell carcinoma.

CDR3: CASSLDGTGDTQYF. The DNA for the CDR3 is TGTGCCAGCAGCTTAGATGGGACTGGAGATACGCAGTATTTT. The chain carries TRBV11-3 and TRBJ2-3; D is perhaps TRBD2 (6 bases). Trimming pared 0 bases from V and 5 bases from J, leaving 9 bases between. CDR1 and CDR2 (germline): SGHNT, YENEEA. CDR3 length equals 14 residues.